This paragraph covers one T cell receptor (beta chain) sequence. Measured with immunoSEQ multiplex PCR; TCRdb has only the in-frame clones, and not every one. The sample carries approximately 76,000 clones, 75% to 90% recorded once. This entry comes from a study of blood T cell repertoires in COVID-19. Across the study: Some COVID-19 samples were acute and others convalescent; all came from the United States, Italy and Spain.

This CDR3 region has 16 residues. Germline V gene sequence: CDR1 LGHDT, CDR2 YNNKEL (reference sequence). V was pared by 5 bases and J by 7 bases, with 12 bases of the junction left unmatched. The chain employs TRBV3-1 (or the pseudogene TRBV3-2) and TRBJ1-4; 8 bases agree with TRBD1. The sequencing sample was made of peripheral blood. The TCR comes from a woman over 75 with active or convalescent COVID-19. This CDR3 reads CASSLRPQGGVEKLFF. The CDR3 DNA reads as TGTGCCAGCAGCTTACGACCACAGGGGGGAGTTGAAAAACTGTTTTTT.